This entry lists 10 T cell receptor beta chains sequenced from one sample in a study of T cell responses to AZD1222 COVID-19 vaccine. Only in-frame clones appear in the TCRdb table, and some are missing; sequencing was by immunoSEQ multiplex PCR. The data show 150,000 to 200,000 clones, around 90% seen once. Sequenced material: peripheral blood, taken 28 days after the second AZD1222 dose. Receptor source: an adult who received the AZD1222 COVID-19 vaccine.

The chain recombines TRBV7-6 with TRBJ2-7; D is possibly TRBD2 (6 bases). Trimming took 5 bases from V and 2 from J, leaving 19 bases between them. Germline CDR1 is SGHVS and CDR2 is FNYEAQ. The CDR3 has 16 amino acids. In DNA form, the CDR3 reads TGTGCCAGCAGCCCGCGAAGTAGCGGCACGGCCTACGAGCAGTACTTC. Its translation: CASSPRSSGTAYEQYF.

The chain couples TRBV7-2 to TRBJ2-7; 8 nucleotides line up with TRBD2. The CDR3 runs to 16 residues. Per the germline V gene, CDR1 is SGHTA and CDR2 is FQGNSA. V lost 5 bases, J lost 1 base, and 10 bases stayed unmatched. The CDR3 DNA reads as TGTGCCAGCAGCCCCACGAGAAGCGGGAGTTCCTACGAGCAGTACTTC. Its translation is CASSPTRSGSSYEQYF.

The chain joins TRBV2 to TRBJ1-6; D call uncertain. This CDR3 has 14 residues. Germline V gene data show CDR1 as SNHLY and CDR2 as FYNNEI. The V end was cut by 5 bases, the J end by 4 bases, with 9 bases between. CDR3 in amino acids: CASSTQSYNSPLHF. The CDR3 DNA sequence: TGTGCCAGCAGTACACAGAGTTATAATTCACCCCTCCACTTT.

This chain connects TRBV28 to TRBJ2-5, with no clear D. V lost 4 bases and J lost 1, with 7 bases in between. CDR3 length: 13 amino acids. CDR1 is MDHEN, CDR2 SYDVKM, per germline. CDR3 in amino acids: CASSSGLQETQYF. The CDR3 DNA sequence: TGTGCCAGCAGTTCAGGCCTCCAAGAGACCCAGTACTTC.

The rearrangement links TRBV3-1 (or the pseudogene TRBV3-2) to TRBJ1-6, with 9 bases fitting TRBD1. J gave up 9 bases and V 3 bases, and 3 bases lay outside the gene matches. The CDR3 is 14 amino acids. The germline V gene encodes CDR1 LGHDT and CDR2 YNNKEL (reference sequence). CDR3 residues: CASSQGQGGSPLHF. CDR3 DNA: TGTGCCAGCAGCCAGGGACAGGGAGGTTCACCCCTCCACTTT.

V gene TRBV15 combines with J gene TRBJ1-2; D ambiguous. This CDR3 spans 13 amino acids. Germline V lookup: CDR1 LNHNV, CDR2 YYDKDF (reference sequence). V was clipped by 3 bases and J by 6 bases, with 11 bases between them. CDR3 sequence (DNA): TGTGCCACCAGCAGGTTTCAGGTGGATGGCTACACCTTC. This translates into CATSRFQVDGYTF. Together with reference TRBV15 and TRBJ1-2, the CDR3 gives the full variable domain: DAMVIQNPRYQVTQFGKPVTLSCSQTLNHNVMYWYQQKSSQAPKLLFHYYDKDFNNEADTPDNFQSRRPNTSFCFLDIRSPGLGDTAMYLCATSRFQVDGYTFGSGTRLTVV.

J is TRBJ2-5 and V is TRBV10-3; the match to TRBD2 covers 7 bases. The length of the CDR3 is 13 residues. V gave up 11 bases and J gave up 4 bases; unmatched junction bases: 10. CDR1 ENHRY and CDR2 SYGVKD come from the germline V gene. The DNA for the CDR3 is TGTGCCTCCCTCCCGGGGGGAGGAGAGACCCAGTACTTC. It specifies CASLPGGGETQYF.

The chain carries TRBV7-8 and TRBJ2-6; D gene unclear. Trimming took 5 bases from V and 0 from J, leaving 11 bases between them. CDR3 length equals 16 residues. Germline loops: CDR1 SGHVS, CDR2 FQNEAQ. The CDR3 nucleotides read TGTGCCAGCAGCCCGACGAGAGTCTCTGGGGCCAACGTCCTGACTTTC. Protein: CASSPTRVSGANVLTF.

The chain recombines TRBV7-9 with TRBJ2-1, with 12 bases lining up with TRBD2. Germline V gives CDR1 SEHNR, CDR2 FQNEAQ (reference sequence). V was clipped by 2 bases and J by 3 bases; unmatched bases: 11. The CDR3 extends over 19 amino acids. The DNA for the CDR3 is TGTGCCAGCAGCTTACCCTTGAGACTAGCGGGAGACAACTACAATGAGCAGTTCTTC. Its protein product is CASSLPLRLAGDNYNEQFF.

This rearrangement joins TRBV5-1 to TRBJ2-3; D gene unclear. Trimming took off 2 bases at V and 0 bases at J, with 10 bases between the two ends. The CDR3 consists of 15 residues. Germline assignment: CDR1 SGHRS and CDR2 YFSETQ. CDR3 protein: CASSLVGPSTDTQYF. The CDR3 nucleotides are TGCGCCAGCAGCTTAGTAGGCCCTAGCACAGATACGCAGTATTTT.